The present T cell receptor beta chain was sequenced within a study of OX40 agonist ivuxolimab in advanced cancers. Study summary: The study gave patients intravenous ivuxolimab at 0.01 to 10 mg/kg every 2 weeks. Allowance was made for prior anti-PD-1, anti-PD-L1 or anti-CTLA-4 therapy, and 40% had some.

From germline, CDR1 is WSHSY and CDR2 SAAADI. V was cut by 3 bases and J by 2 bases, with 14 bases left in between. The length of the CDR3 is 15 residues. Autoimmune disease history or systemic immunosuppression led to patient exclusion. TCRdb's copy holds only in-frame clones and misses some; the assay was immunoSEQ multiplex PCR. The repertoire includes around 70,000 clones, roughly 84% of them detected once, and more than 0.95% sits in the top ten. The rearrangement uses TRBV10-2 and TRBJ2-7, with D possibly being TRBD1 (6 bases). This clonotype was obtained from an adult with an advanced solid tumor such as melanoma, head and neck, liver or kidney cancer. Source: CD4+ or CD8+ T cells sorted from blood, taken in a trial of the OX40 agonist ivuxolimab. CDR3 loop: CASSDVGAGTYEQYF. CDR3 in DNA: TGCGCCAGCAGTGATGTGGGGGCAGGGACCTACGAGCAGTACTTC.